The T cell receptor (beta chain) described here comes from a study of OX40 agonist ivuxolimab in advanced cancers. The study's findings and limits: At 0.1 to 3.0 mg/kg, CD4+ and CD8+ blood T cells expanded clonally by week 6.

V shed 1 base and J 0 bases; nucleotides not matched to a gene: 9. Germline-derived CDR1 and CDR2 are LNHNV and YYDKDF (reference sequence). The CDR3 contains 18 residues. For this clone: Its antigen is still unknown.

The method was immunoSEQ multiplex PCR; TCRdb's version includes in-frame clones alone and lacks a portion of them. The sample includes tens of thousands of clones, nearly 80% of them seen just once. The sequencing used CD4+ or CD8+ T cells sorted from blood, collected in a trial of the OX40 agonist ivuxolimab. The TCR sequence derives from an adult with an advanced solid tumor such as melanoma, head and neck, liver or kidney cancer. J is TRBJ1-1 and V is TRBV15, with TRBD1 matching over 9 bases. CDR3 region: CATSRGTLRQGVNTEAFF. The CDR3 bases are TGTGCCACCAGCAGAGGGACTTTACGACAGGGGGTGAACACTGAAGCTTTCTTT.